Shown below are 14 T cell receptor beta chains from a single sample sequenced in a study of cytomegalovirus exposure and HLA in healthy donors. PCR was performed using 60 Vbeta and 13 Jbeta primers. The table came from immunoSEQ multiplex PCR; TCRdb's copy has only in-frame clones and leaves some out. The sample has tens of thousands of clones; roughly 80% are singletons. Sequenced: PBMCs. These receptors were taken from a girl aged 2-10 years in good health and CMV-seropositive.

The chain employs TRBV9 and TRBJ1-3, with a weak D call TRBD1 (5 bases). The CDR3 spans 17 residues. The germline V gene encodes CDR1 SGDLS and CDR2 YYNGEE. Trimming shortened V by 0 bases and J by 1 base, and 14 bases separated the two germline ends. DNA of the CDR3: TGTGCCAGCAGCGTAGCGGCTCAGGGACTTTCTGGAAACACCATATATTTT. Its protein is CASSVAAQGLSGNTIYF.

J is TRBJ1-1 and V is TRBV28; weak D call: TRBD1 (6 bases). The germline V gene encodes CDR1 MDHEN and CDR2 SYDVKM. The CDR3 is 12 residues long. Trimming took 7 bases from V and 4 from J, leaving 10 bases between them. This CDR3 reads CASTLGATEAFF. In DNA form, the CDR3 reads TGTGCCAGCACGCTGGGGGCCACTGAAGCTTTCTTT.

V and J are TRBV27 and TRBJ1-2; tentative D call: TRBD1 (6 bases). This CDR3 spans 15 amino acids. Between the trimmed V and J ends, which lost 7 bases and 0 bases, there was a span of 15 bases. Germline CDR1 reads MNHEY; CDR2 reads SMNVEV (reference sequence). CDR3 in amino acids: CASTVDRSSNYGYTF. The CDR3 DNA reads as TGTGCCAGCACTGTTGACAGGAGTTCTAACTATGGCTACACCTTC.

The chain couples TRBV6-1 to TRBJ1-5, with a tentative D call TRBD1 (6 bases). There are 16 residues in the CDR3. Germline V lookup: CDR1 MNHNS, CDR2 SASEGT. Trimming pared 0 bases from V and 4 bases from J, leaving 13 bases between. CDR3 residues: CASSEAERGPNQPQHF. The CDR3 DNA sequence: TGTGCCAGCAGTGAAGCGGAGCGGGGGCCGAATCAGCCCCAGCATTTT.

This rearrangement joins TRBV6-5 to TRBJ1-2, with TRBD1 as a possible D gene (5 bases). The CDR3 contains 15 residues. V was clipped by 0 bases and J by 4 bases, with 12 bases between them. The germline V gene has CDR1 MNHEY and CDR2 SVGAGI. As DNA, the CDR3 is TGTGCCAGCAGTTACTCGCGGGGTCAGGGCTATGGCTACACCTTC. Protein sequence: CASSYSRGQGYGYTF.

The rearrangement joins TRBV6-6 to TRBJ2-5, with 11 positions matching TRBD2. Germline V gene lookup returns CDR1 MNHNY and CDR2 SVGAGI (reference sequence). Unmatched junction bases numbered 8, after V lost 6 bases and J lost 5 bases. The CDR3 is made up of 15 amino acids. The CDR3 coding sequence is TGTGCCAGCAGCGCCACTAGCGGGAGAATGGAGACCCAGTACTTC. Protein: CASSATSGRMETQYF.

The chain couples TRBV2 to TRBJ1-4; D perhaps matches TRBD1 (6 bases). Germline V gene data show CDR1 as SNHLY and CDR2 as FYNNEI. The CDR3 runs 15 residues. Trimming removed 6 bases at V and 7 bases at J, with 18 bases between. CDR3 in DNA: TGTGCCAGCAGAGATCTCCGGGACAAGCTTGAAAAACTGTTTTTT. Translation gives CASRDLRDKLEKLFF.

V is TRBV30 and J is TRBJ1-5; a weak D match, TRBD1 (6 bases). V dropped 3 bases and J dropped 4 bases, with 22 bases sitting between them. CDR1 GTSNPN and CDR2 SVGIG come from the germline V gene (reference sequence). The CDR3 runs 17 residues. CDR3 amino acids: CAWSPTAGVLSNQPQHF. DNA for the CDR3: TGTGCCTGGAGCCCGACGGCAGGGGTTTTATCGAATCAGCCCCAGCATTTT.

A few counts support this clone. This chain joins TRBV6-1 and TRBJ2-7, with 11 bases lining up with TRBD2. The germline gives CDR1 MNHNS, CDR2 SASEGT. CDR3 length equals 14 residues. With V trimmed by 4 bases and J by 4 bases, 3 bases remained unmatched. CDR3 in DNA: TGTGCCAGCAGTGGAGGGACTAGCGGATACGAGCAGTACTTC. Translating it yields CASSGGTSGYEQYF.

The V gene is TRBV4-1, the J gene TRBJ2-4; 7 nucleotides align to TRBD1. The CDR3 totals 16 residues. J was trimmed by 2 bases and V by 3 bases; bases with no gene match: 7. The germline CDR1 and CDR2 sequences are MGHRA and YSYEKL. Here the CDR3 DNA reads TGCGCCAGCAGCCAGGCATCACAGGGGACCAAAAACATTCAGTACTTC. It translates to CASSQASQGTKNIQYF.

This clone was seen only once. This chain uses TRBV27 with TRBJ2-5; 9 bases are shared with TRBD2. The DNA matches TRBJ2-7 better at its end, which makes the J call doubtful. Germline V gene lookup returns CDR1 MNHEY and CDR2 SMNVEV (reference sequence). This CDR3 has 16 amino acids. The DNA for the CDR3 is TGTGCCAGCAGTTTCGCGGGAGGGGGGAGGTTCTACGAGCAGTACTTC. Translation gives CASSFAGGGRFYEQYF.

The CDR3 spells CASSYSESQGQNEQFF. The CDR3 DNA follows: TGTGCCAGCAGTTACTCGGAGTCTCAGGGTCAGAATGAGCAGTTCTTC. The gene calls are TRBV6-6 and TRBJ2-1; D might be TRBD1 (5 bases). The V and J ends lost 0 bases and 7 bases respectively, with 16 bases between them. Germline values: CDR1 MNHNY, CDR2 SVGAGI (reference sequence). CDR3 length equals 16 residues.

The chain recombines TRBV30 with TRBJ2-7; 7 bases map to TRBD1. The J segment lost 4 bases and the V segment lost 2 bases, leaving 8 bases of the junction unmatched. The CDR3 length is 14 residues. Per germline, CDR1 GTSNPN and CDR2 SVGIG (reference sequence). CDR3 in DNA: TGTGCCTGGAGTCTTGACAGGGTGGGTTACGAGCAGTACTTC. Its translation: CAWSLDRVGYEQYF.

This rearrangement joins TRBV27 to TRBJ1-5, with 11 nucleotides matching TRBD1. Unmatched junction bases numbered 9, after V lost 3 bases and J lost 2 bases. The CDR3 loop spans 18 amino acids. CDR1 and CDR2 (germline): MNHEY, SMNVEV (reference sequence). Here the CDR3 reads CASSFSPGQGGGNQPQHF. CDR3 DNA sequence: TGTGCCAGCAGTTTCTCCCCGGGACAGGGGGGGGGCAATCAGCCCCAGCATTTT.